This TCR beta chain was sequenced in a study of shared clonotypes between healthy human individuals. This CDR3 spans 12 amino acids. Trimming removed 4 bases from V and 4 bases from J, with 6 bases in between. The germline gives CDR1 SGDLS, CDR2 YYNGEE. The assay was immunoSEQ multiplex PCR, and TCRdb's table has in-frame clones only and misses some. The sample consists of a few million clones, around nine tenths of them appearing once. This sequence was found in a man aged 18 to 29 in good health. Sequences were obtained from naive CD4+ T cells sorted from blood. Subset described: CD45RA+ positively selected. The chain is built from TRBV9 and TRBJ2-1; D is unresolved. Here the CDR3 DNA reads TGTGCCAGCAGCCCACCGTACAATGAGCAGTTCTTC. Protein sequence: CASSPPYNEQFF.